This T cell receptor beta chain originates from a study of T cell changes during pregnancy in multiple sclerosis. This CDR3 region has 16 residues. V was clipped by 0 bases and J by 4 bases; unmatched bases: 9. Looked up from germline, CDR1 is SGHNT and CDR2 is YYREEE (reference sequence). Sequencing used immunoSEQ multiplex PCR; TCRdb keeps in-frame clones, though not all of them. Of 39,000 or so clones listed, about nine tenths were seen once; the top ten hold more than 0.3%. The sample here was CD4+ T cells from peripheral blood mononuclear cells, taken after pregnancy. The chain uses TRBV5-4 and TRBJ2-7; 8 bases map to TRBD1. This TCR derives from a female donor in good health, enrolled as a control in a pregnancy study. CDR3: CASSLALAGGLYEQYF. The CDR3 region has the DNA TGTGCCAGCAGCTTGGCCTTGGCAGGGGGCTTGTACGAGCAGTACTTC. Drawing the rest from reference TRBV5-4 and TRBJ2-7, the complete variable domain is ETGVTQSPTHLIKTRGQQVTLRCSSQSGHNTVSWYQQALGQGPQFIFQYYREEENGRGNFPPRFSGLQFPNYSSELNVNALELDDSALYLCASSLALAGGLYEQYFGPGTRLTVT.